The sample holds a few counts of the clone carrying this T cell receptor (beta chain). Antigen specificity is unknown. The length of the CDR3 is 15 residues. V dropped 7 bases and J dropped 6; count of bases not matched to a gene: 11. CDR1 and CDR2 from the germline V gene are SNHLY and FYNNEI. This specimen belongs to a study of T cells in Graves' hyperthyroidism and ophthalmopathy. Lactation, pregnancy, other autoimmune disease or uncontrolled infection excluded patients. There were TCR beta CDR3 regions amplified from RNA transcripts. Using the HTBI primer set, a first-round RT-PCR was run on the TCR CDR3. MiXCR was run by TCRdb on the multiplex PCR reads, yielding one entry per CDR3 protein. The repertoire holds 550,000 to 700,000 distinct CDR3 sequences, with around 46% as singletons. The study's findings and limits: Most thyroid clonotypes that were expanded above 0.001 also turned up in blood. A model of 13 V-J pairs discriminated ophthalmopathy from stable hyperthyroidism.

The specimen sequenced was peripheral blood or thyroid tissue (not recorded which). The genes are TRBV2 and TRBJ2-1, with 8 positions matching TRBD2. The sequence derives from an adult woman with Graves' disease, either hyperthyroidism or ophthalmopathy (not recorded which). This CDR3 reads CASTEPSGSGNEQFF. DNA of the CDR3: TGTGCCAGCACCGAACCGAGCGGGAGTGGCAATGAGCAGTTCTTC.